The 16 T cell receptor beta chains in this list originate from one sample, sequenced in a study of blood T cell repertoires in COVID-19. TCRdb's table, derived via immunoSEQ multiplex PCR, lists solely in-frame clones and lacks some. The sample lists 140,000 to 150,000 clones, approximately 80% seen once, with around 13% in the top ten. The sequencing sample was made of peripheral blood. Source of these receptors: a man in his sixties with active or convalescent COVID-19.

V is TRBV2 and J is TRBJ1-2, with D possibly TRBD1 on 6 matching bases. The germline V gene has CDR1 SNHLY and CDR2 FYNNEI. The CDR3 spans 15 residues. The V and J ends lost 7 bases and 7 bases respectively, with 22 bases between them. The CDR3 nucleotides read TGTGCCAGCACTGAGGATTCAGCGGGGGGCAGTGGCTACACCTTC. It translates to CASTEDSAGGSGYTF.

The rearrangement links TRBV25-1 to TRBJ1-1, with TRBD1 matching over 7 bases. The length of the CDR3 is 14 residues. J gave up 0 bases and V 5 bases, and 3 bases lay outside the gene matches. Looked up from germline, CDR1 is MGHDK and CDR2 is SYGVNS. CDR3 nucleotides: TGTGCCAGCAGTCGGGGACAGATGAACACTGAAGCTTTCTTT. As protein: CASSRGQMNTEAFF.

The V call is TRBV27, the J call TRBJ2-6; 11 bases align to TRBD2. This CDR3 spans 17 amino acids. The J segment lost 3 bases and the V segment lost 5 bases, leaving 6 bases of the junction unmatched. CDR1 and CDR2 (germline): MNHEY, SMNVEV (reference sequence). CDR3: CASSKTSGSGGANVLTF. The CDR3, as DNA: TGTGCCAGCAGTAAAACTAGCGGGAGTGGTGGGGCCAACGTCCTGACTTTC.

This sequence joins TRBV29-1 and TRBJ2-3; tentatively, D is TRBD2 (5 bases). Germline CDR1 SQVTM, CDR2 ANQGSEA. CDR3 length equals 15 residues. With 6 bases removed from V and 2 bases from J, the gap between germline ends came to 18 bases. CDR3 amino acids: CSVYLGLAPTDTQYF. For the CDR3, the DNA is TGCAGCGTGTACCTTGGGCTAGCTCCCACAGATACGCAGTATTTT.

The DNA for the CDR3 is TGTGCCAGCGGTACGACTCCCTACGAGCAGTACTTC. Translating gives CASGTTPYEQYF. The chain is built from TRBV2 and TRBJ2-7; D unresolved. Germline-derived CDR1 and CDR2 are SNHLY and FYNNEI. The CDR3 length is 12 residues. Trimming took 8 bases from V and 2 from J, leaving 10 bases between them.

This clone has only a few counts. The V and J genes are TRBV11-3 and TRBJ2-2, with 9 bases fitting TRBD1. The CDR3 is made up of 16 amino acids. Germline V lookup: CDR1 SGHNT, CDR2 YENEEA. The V and J ends lost 5 bases and 1 base, in that order; junction bases with no gene match: 5. In DNA, the CDR3 is TGTGCCAGCAGCCGAGGGGGACAGGGGAACACCGGGGAGCTGTTTTTT. Its protein product is CASSRGGQGNTGELFF.

In this sample, this clone turned up a few times. Different DNA sequences within this sample yield the same CDR3. V usage is TRBV4-2 and J usage is TRBJ2-5, with D unclear. The CDR3 length is 12 residues. CDR1 is LGHNA and CDR2 is YNFKEQ in the germline V gene. V lost 0 bases, J lost 4 bases, and 3 bases lay in between. CDR3 in amino acids: CASSQDRETQYF. DNA for the CDR3: TGTGCCAGCAGCCAAGACAGAGAGACCCAGTACTTC.

The chain carries TRBV29-1 and TRBJ1-1; 7 bases are a match to TRBD1. In germline, CDR1 is SQVTM, CDR2 ANQGSEA. J lost 8 bases, V lost 2 bases, and 5 bases had no gene match. CDR3 size: 12 residues. The CDR3, as DNA: TGCAGCGTTGAAAGAGGGGGCGCGGAAGCTTTCTTT. As protein: CSVERGGAEAFF.

The genes are TRBV7-9 and TRBJ2-7; weak D call: TRBD2 (6 bases). The CDR3 covers 14 residues. Germline lookup yields CDR1 SEHNR and CDR2 FQNEAQ (reference sequence). V lost 3 bases, J lost 7 bases, and 16 bases lay in between. The CDR3 loop reads CASSLTGEALEQYF. The CDR3 DNA follows: TGTGCCAGCAGCTTGACGGGGGAGGCGCTGGAGCAGTACTTC.

The chain couples TRBV3-1 (or the pseudogene TRBV3-2) to TRBJ2-1; unclear D gene. Germline CDR1 and CDR2: LGHDT and YNNKEL (reference sequence). This CDR3 is 15 amino acids long. The ends were cut back, 0 bases at V and 7 bases at J, with 13 bases in the middle. CDR3 region: CASSQDILSRNEQFF. CDR3 sequence (DNA): TGTGCCAGCAGCCAAGATATTTTGTCACGGAATGAGCAGTTCTTC.

The chain carries TRBV30 and TRBJ1-1; D is ambiguous. The CDR3 loop spans 13 amino acids. Trimming took 0 bases from V and 5 from J, leaving 10 bases between them. Looked up from germline, CDR1 is GTSNPN and CDR2 is SVGIG (reference sequence). The CDR3 DNA reads TGTGCCTGGAGTGTGTCAGTACATACTGAAGCTTTCTTT. Translated, it gives CAWSVSVHTEAFF. Full variable domain (remainder filled in from reference TRBV30 and TRBJ1-1): SQTIHQWPATLVQPVGSPLSLECTVEGTSNPNLYWYRQAAGRGLQLLFYSVGIGQISSEVPQNLSASRPQDRQFILSSKKLLLSDSGFYLCAWSVSVHTEAFFGQGTRLTVV.

The V gene is TRBV7-2, the J gene TRBJ2-5, with D tentatively TRBD2 (7 bases). The CDR3 is 14 amino acids. V was clipped by 4 bases and J by 4 bases, with 13 bases between them. CDR1 and CDR2 from the germline V gene are SGHTA and FQGNSA. Here the CDR3 reads CASSSERGAETQYF. Written as DNA, the CDR3 is TGTGCCAGCAGCTCGGAACGGGGGGCAGAGACCCAGTACTTC.

This sequence joins TRBV27 and TRBJ1-4, with D perhaps matching TRBD1 (5 bases). The CDR3 has 14 amino acids. CDR1 is MNHEY and CDR2 is SMNVEV in the germline V gene (reference sequence). V lost 6 bases to trimming and J lost 7 bases, with 15 bases between them. CDR3 sequence reads: CASSRVGGGEKLFF. As DNA, the CDR3 is TGTGCCAGCAGCCGAGTGGGGGGAGGTGAAAAACTGTTTTTT.

The chain is built from TRBV11-3 and TRBJ2-3; 10 bases are a match to TRBD2. CDR3 length: 15 residues. The ends lost 5 bases at V and 1 base at J; junction bases unmatched: 3. Germline CDR1 SGHNT, CDR2 YENEEA. The CDR3 sequence is CASSHGLAGTDTQYF. The CDR3 nucleotides are TGTGCCAGCAGCCACGGACTAGCGGGCACAGATACGCAGTATTTT.

This clone was recorded only once. The chain carries TRBV7-6 and TRBJ2-2; 8 bases fit TRBD2. The V gene end was trimmed by 5 bases and the J gene end by 2 bases; junction bases not matched to a gene: 7. Germline V lookup: CDR1 SGHVS, CDR2 FNYEAQ. CDR3 length equals 16 residues. The CDR3 reads CASSTYSGVNTGELFF. CDR3 sequence (DNA): TGTGCCAGCAGCACTTATAGCGGGGTTAACACCGGGGAGCTGTTTTTT.

The chain couples TRBV7-3 to TRBJ2-7; 7 bases line up with TRBD2. This CDR3 comprises 13 residues. V trimming: 5 bases; J trimming: 3 bases; junction bases outside the gene matches: 4. Germline V lookup: CDR1 SGHTA, CDR2 FQGTGA. The CDR3 here is CASSPGGGYEQYF. Here the CDR3 DNA reads TGTGCCAGCAGCCCTGGGGGGGGCTACGAGCAGTACTTC.